The source of this T cell receptor (beta chain) is a study of blood T cell repertoires in COVID-19. The CDR3 has 16 amino acids. CDR1 MDHEN and CDR2 SYDVKM come from the germline V gene. Germline trimming cut 8 bases from V and 0 bases from J; bases unmatched to any gene: 11. Source study methods: Amplified reference gene primers provided the basis for estimating nucleated cell counts. TCRdb's copy holds only in-frame clones and misses some; the assay was immunoSEQ multiplex PCR. That table supplies the V and J calls and clone size; D and trimming were determined from the DNA. The profile covers tens of thousands of clones, with roughly 70% appearing a single time and about 9% taken by the ten largest.

The chain uses TRBV28 and TRBJ1-1; 8 nucleotides match TRBD1. Source material: peripheral blood. The sequence was obtained from a woman aged 70-85 years with acute or convalescent COVID-19. CDR3 DNA: TGTGCCAGCCCTCCAGGGACAGGTCTGGTGAACACTGAAGCTTTCTTT. This sequence encodes CASPPGTGLVNTEAFF.